This T cell receptor (beta chain) is from a study of shared clonotypes between healthy human individuals. Germline V lookup: CDR1 SGHVS, CDR2 FNYEAQ. V lost 1 base, J lost 2 bases, and 5 bases stayed unmatched. The CDR3 is 16 amino acids. CD8 cells classed as naive were CD45RO-negative and positively selected for CCR7, excluding terminally differentiated effector memory CD45RA+ cells. The method was immunoSEQ multiplex PCR; TCRdb's version includes in-frame clones alone and lacks a portion of them. The sample carries about 2 million clones, just under 95% recorded once. The chain couples TRBV7-6 to TRBJ1-2; 9 bases are a match to TRBD1. Sequencing used naive CD8+ T cells sorted from blood. This sequence originates from a man between 18 and 29 years old in good health. Written as DNA, the CDR3 is TGTGCCAGCAGCTTAGAACCGGGACAGGGAAACTATGGCTACACCTTC. The encoded protein is CASSLEPGQGNYGYTF.